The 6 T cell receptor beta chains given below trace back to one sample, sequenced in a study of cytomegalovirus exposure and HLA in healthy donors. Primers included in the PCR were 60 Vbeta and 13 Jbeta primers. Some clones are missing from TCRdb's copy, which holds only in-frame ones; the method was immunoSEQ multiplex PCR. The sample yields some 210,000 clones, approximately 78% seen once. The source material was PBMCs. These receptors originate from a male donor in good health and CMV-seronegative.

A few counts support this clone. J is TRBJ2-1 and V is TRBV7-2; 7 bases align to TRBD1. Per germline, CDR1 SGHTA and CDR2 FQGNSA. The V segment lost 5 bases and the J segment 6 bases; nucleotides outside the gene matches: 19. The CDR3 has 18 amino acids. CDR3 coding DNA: TGTGCCAGCAGCCCCCTTCCACCCGGGACAGCTAACATCAATGAGCAGTTCTTC. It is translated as CASSPLPPGTANINEQFF.

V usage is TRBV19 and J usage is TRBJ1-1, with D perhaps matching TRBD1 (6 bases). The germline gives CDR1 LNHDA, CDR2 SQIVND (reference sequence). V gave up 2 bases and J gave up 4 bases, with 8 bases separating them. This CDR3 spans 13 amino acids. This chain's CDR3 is CASSIRGGTEAFF. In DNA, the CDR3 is TGTGCCAGTAGTATAAGGGGGGGCACTGAAGCTTTCTTT.

CDR3 in amino acids: CAWASGVGKNIQYF. The DNA of the CDR3 is TGTGCCTGGGCCTCAGGGGTGGGCAAAAACATTCAGTACTTC. This chain uses TRBV30 with TRBJ2-4; the D gene is possibly TRBD1 (6 bases). CDR3 length equals 14 residues. Germline V gives CDR1 GTSNPN, CDR2 SVGIG (reference sequence). V lost 5 bases, J lost 3 bases, and 14 bases lay in between.

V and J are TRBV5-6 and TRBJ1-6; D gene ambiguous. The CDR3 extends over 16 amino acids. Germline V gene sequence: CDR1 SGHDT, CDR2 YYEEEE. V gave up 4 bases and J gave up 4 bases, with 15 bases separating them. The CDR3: CASSQRSARYNSPLHF. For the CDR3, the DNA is TGTGCCAGCAGCCAAAGAAGCGCGCGTTATAATTCACCCCTCCACTTT.

CDR3 in amino acids: CASSLGTSGRFYEQYF. The CDR3 DNA follows: TGCGCCAGCAGCTTGGGGACTAGCGGGAGATTCTACGAGCAGTACTTC. The chain is built from TRBV5-1 and TRBJ2-7, with 13 bases that match TRBD2. Losses at the gene ends were 0 bases for V and 3 bases for J; bases not matched to a gene: 3. There are 16 residues in the CDR3. Germline values: CDR1 SGHRS, CDR2 YFSETQ.

The CDR3 DNA reads as TGTGCCAGCAGCTTGGGGGGACTAGCGGGAGTAGATACGCAGTATTTT. It is translated as CASSLGGLAGVDTQYF. The chain joins TRBV5-4 to TRBJ2-3, with 14 bases matching TRBD2. Trimming took 0 bases from V and 5 from J; bases not matched to a gene: 2. Germline loops: CDR1 SGHNT, CDR2 YYREEE (reference sequence). The CDR3 contains 16 residues. The full variable domain, in which reference TRBV5-4 and TRBJ2-3 provide the parts outside the CDR3, is ETGVTQSPTHLIKTRGQQVTLRCSSQSGHNTVSWYQQALGQGPQFIFQYYREEENGRGNFPPRFSGLQFPNYSSELNVNALELDDSALYLCASSLGGLAGVDTQYFGPGTRLTVL.